These T cell receptor beta chains were read from a single sample in a study of shared clonotypes between healthy human individuals. The data were produced by immunoSEQ multiplex PCR, yet TCRdb's version contains in-frame clones alone and is incomplete. This table holds roughly 1 million clones, around 75% found once. What was sequenced was memory CD4+ T cells sorted from blood. The receptors were gathered from a man between 18 and 35 years old in good health. Both conserved end residues are part of each CDR3. D genes are given only for firm matches. The size field is filled for only some rows; it gives once, few, many or a size class.

j_gene: TRBJ2-3
abundance: -
d_gene: -
v_gene: TRBV4-2
CDR3nt: TGTGCCAGCAGCGAGACTCCGGGGATACTCAGCACAGATACGCAGTATTTT
CDR3aa: CASSETPGILSTDTQYF

j_gene: TRBJ1-2
abundance: -
d_gene: -
v_gene: TRBV7-9
CDR3nt: TGTGCCAGCAGACTCACAGGCCCCGGCTACACCTTC
CDR3aa: CASRLTGPGYTF

j_gene: TRBJ1-5
abundance: -
d_gene: -
v_gene: TRBV19
CDR3nt: TGTGCCAGCACCTTCGCGGGGGGCAATCAGCCCCAGCATTTT
CDR3aa: CASTFAGGNQPQHF

j_gene: TRBJ1-6
abundance: few
d_gene: TRBD1
v_gene: TRBV19
CDR3nt: TGTGCCAGTAGCCTCCAGGGGGCCGGTTCACCCCTCCACTTT
CDR3aa: CASSLQGAGSPLHF

j_gene: TRBJ2-1
abundance: -
d_gene: TRBD2
v_gene: TRBV12-5
CDR3nt: TGTGCTAGTGGTTTGCGACTAGCGGGGGGTATCAATGAGCAGTTCTTC
CDR3aa: CASGLRLAGGINEQFF

j_gene: TRBJ1-5
abundance: -
d_gene: -
v_gene: TRBV6-6
CDR3nt: TGTGCCAGCAGTTCAGAGCGGGGACCCAATCAGCCCCAGCATTTT
CDR3aa: CASSSERGPNQPQHF

j_gene: TRBJ2-7
abundance: once
d_gene: TRBD1
v_gene: TRBV30
CDR3nt: TGTGCCTGGAGAGCCAGACAGGGGCTTTCCTACGAGCAGTACTTC
CDR3aa: CAWRARQGLSYEQYF

j_gene: TRBJ2-7
abundance: -
d_gene: -
v_gene: TRBV10-2
CDR3nt: TGCGCCAGCAGTGAGGTAGCGGAGCCACGCGAGCAGTACTTC
CDR3aa: CASSEVAEPREQYF

j_gene: TRBJ1-5
abundance: -
d_gene: -
v_gene: TRBV2
CDR3nt: TGTGCCAGCCAGGGACCGTATAGCAATCAGCCCCAGCATTTT
CDR3aa: CASQGPYSNQPQHF

j_gene: TRBJ1-2
abundance: few
d_gene: -
v_gene: TRBV6-1
CDR3nt: TGTGCCAGCAGTGAAGGGAACTATGGCTACACCTTC
CDR3aa: CASSEGNYGYTF

j_gene: TRBJ2-7
abundance: -
d_gene: TRBD1
v_gene: TRBV5-5
CDR3nt: TGTGCCAGCAGCTTGGTAAGACAGGGAAGGCAGTACTTC
CDR3aa: CASSLVRQGRQYF

j_gene: TRBJ1-1
abundance: -
d_gene: TRBD1
v_gene: TRBV19
CDR3nt: TGTGCCAGTAGGCAACAGGGGTTCAACACTGAAGCTTTCTTT
CDR3aa: CASRQQGFNTEAFF

j_gene: TRBJ1-5
abundance: few
d_gene: -
v_gene: TRBV7-2
CDR3nt: TGTGCCAGCAGTTCCCGGGGAAACCAGCCCCAGCATTTT
CDR3aa: CASSSRGNQPQHF

j_gene: TRBJ1-1
abundance: many
d_gene: -
v_gene: TRBV30
CDR3nt: TGTGCCTGGAGTGTACAGGAGAACACTGAAGCTTTCTTT
CDR3aa: CAWSVQENTEAFF

j_gene: TRBJ2-5
abundance: -
d_gene: TRBD2
v_gene: TRBV10-3
CDR3nt: TGTGCCATCAGTGAGATAGCGGGGGGACAAGAGACCCAGTACTTC
CDR3aa: CAISEIAGGQETQYF

j_gene: TRBJ1-1
abundance: -
d_gene: -
v_gene: TRBV5-4
CDR3nt: TGTGCCAGCAGCCCGGCCAAGACGGTGAACACTGAAGCTTTCTTT
CDR3aa: CASSPAKTVNTEAFF

j_gene: TRBJ1-1
abundance: -
d_gene: -
v_gene: TRBV7-3
CDR3nt: TGTGCCAGCAGCTTAAACGCGGTCCGGGGGATGAACACTGAAGCTTTCTTT
CDR3aa: CASSLNAVRGMNTEAFF

j_gene: TRBJ2-3
abundance: once
d_gene: -
v_gene: TRBV6-5
CDR3nt: TGTGCCAGCAGTCCTCGACTAGGAGCCAGTGATACGCAGTATTTT
CDR3aa: CASSPRLGASDTQYF

j_gene: TRBJ2-3
abundance: -
d_gene: TRBD2
v_gene: TRBV7-2
CDR3nt: TGTGCCAGCAGCTTAGGATTCGGCGGGAGGGGATCAGATACGCAGTATTTT
CDR3aa: CASSLGFGGRGSDTQYF

j_gene: TRBJ2-5
abundance: -
d_gene: TRBD1
v_gene: TRBV7-2
CDR3nt: TGTGCCAGCAGTTTACGGGGACAGGTCTCGCAGACCCAGTACTTC
CDR3aa: CASSLRGQVSQTQYF